This T cell receptor beta chain was recovered during a study of graft-versus-host responses after intestinal transplantation. On the study more broadly: The study gave all recipients anti-thymocyte globulin induction, then tacrolimus and steroids for 2 to 3 years.

The CDR3 has 18 residues. Germline assignment: CDR1 MGHRA and CDR2 YSYEKL. Trimming took 4 bases from V and 0 from J; bases not matched to a gene: 5. The protocol was immunoSEQ multiplex PCR, while the TCRdb copy is restricted to in-frame clones and leaves out a portion. Of over 100,000 clones detected, 93% appear once; the ten largest clones hold 1.2%. This clone was detected once. The antigen is undetermined. The rearrangement links TRBV4-1 to TRBJ2-6, with 11 nucleotides matching TRBD1. Source: unstimulated CD8+ T cells sorted from spleen or lymph node cells, taken before transplant. This receptor was taken from a human donor who was the organ donor for an intestinal transplant. This CDR3 reads CASSPLGTGGSGANVLTF. The CDR3 DNA is TGCGCCAGCAGCCCGTTGGGGACAGGGGGCTCTGGGGCCAACGTCCTGACTTTC.